This T cell receptor beta chain appears in the sequencing data of a study of blood T cells in healthy people across ages. The CDR3 runs to 14 residues. CDR1 is LGHNT and CDR2 is FRNRAP in the germline V gene. V gave up 6 bases and J gave up 1 base, with 7 bases separating them. A second PCR of 7 to 11 cycles used a sample-barcoded 5' primer and a J-beta primer mix. TCRdb reprocessed the 5' RACE reads via MiXCR and lists one record per CDR3 protein. In the table there are some 1,000,000 distinct CDR3 sequences, 25% of which are singletons. These data were likewise used in another study, on T cells of mothers and their children.

Sequencing was done on a sample of blood. The genes are TRBV12-5 and TRBJ2-6; the D is unclear. This receptor was obtained from a girl aged 2 to 9 in good health. The CDR3, as DNA: TGTGCTAGTGGCTACACGTCTGGGGCCAACGTCCTGACTTTC. It encodes CASGYTSGANVLTF.